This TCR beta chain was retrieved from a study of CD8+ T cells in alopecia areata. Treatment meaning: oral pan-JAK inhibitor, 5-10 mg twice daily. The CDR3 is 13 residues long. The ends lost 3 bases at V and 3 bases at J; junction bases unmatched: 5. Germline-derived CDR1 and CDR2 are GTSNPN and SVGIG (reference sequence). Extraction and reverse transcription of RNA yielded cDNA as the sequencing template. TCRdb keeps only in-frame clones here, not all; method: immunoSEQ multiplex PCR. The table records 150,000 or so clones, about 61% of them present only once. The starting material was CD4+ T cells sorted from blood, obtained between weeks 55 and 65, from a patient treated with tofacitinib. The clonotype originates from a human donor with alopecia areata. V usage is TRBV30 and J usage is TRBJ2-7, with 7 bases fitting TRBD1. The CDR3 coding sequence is TGTGCCTGGAGAAGGGACAGAAACTACGAGCAGTACTTC. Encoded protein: CAWRRDRNYEQYF.